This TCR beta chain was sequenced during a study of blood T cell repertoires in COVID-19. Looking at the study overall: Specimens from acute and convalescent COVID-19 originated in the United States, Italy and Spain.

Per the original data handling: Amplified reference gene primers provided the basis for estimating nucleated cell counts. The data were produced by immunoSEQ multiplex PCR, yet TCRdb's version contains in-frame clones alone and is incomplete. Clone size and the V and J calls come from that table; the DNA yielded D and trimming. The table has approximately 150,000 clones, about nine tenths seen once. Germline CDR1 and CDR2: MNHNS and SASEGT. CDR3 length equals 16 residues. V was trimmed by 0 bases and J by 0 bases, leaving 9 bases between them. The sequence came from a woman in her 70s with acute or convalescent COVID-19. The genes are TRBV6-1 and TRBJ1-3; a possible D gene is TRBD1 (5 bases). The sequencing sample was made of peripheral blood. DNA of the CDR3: TGTGCCAGCAGTGAAGCAGGGGCTAACTCTGGAAACACCATATATTTT. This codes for CASSEAGANSGNTIYF.